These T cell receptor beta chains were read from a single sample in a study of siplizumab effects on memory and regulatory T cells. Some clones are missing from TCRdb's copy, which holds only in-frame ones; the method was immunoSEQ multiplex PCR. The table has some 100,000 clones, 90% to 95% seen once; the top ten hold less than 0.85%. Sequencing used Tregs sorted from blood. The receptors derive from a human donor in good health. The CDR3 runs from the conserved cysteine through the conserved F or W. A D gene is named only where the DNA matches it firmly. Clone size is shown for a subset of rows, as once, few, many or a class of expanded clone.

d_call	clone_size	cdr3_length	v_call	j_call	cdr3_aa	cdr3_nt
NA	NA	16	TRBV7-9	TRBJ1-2	CASSSFFGGQGYGYTF	TGTGCCAGCAGCTCTTTCTTTGGGGGGCAGGGCTATGGCTACACCTTC
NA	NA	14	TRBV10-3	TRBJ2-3	CAISDRVNPEWEYF	TGTGCCATCAGTGACCGCGTAAACCCGGAATGGGAGTATTTT
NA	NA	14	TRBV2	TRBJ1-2	CATKFDSHTVGYTF	TGTGCCACCAAATTCGACAGCCATACTGTCGGCTACACCTTC
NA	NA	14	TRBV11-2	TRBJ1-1	CASSLAAVGTEAFF	TGTGCCAGCAGCTTAGCGGCAGTTGGCACTGAAGCTTTCTTT
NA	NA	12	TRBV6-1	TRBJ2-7	CASSETWAGRYF	TGTGCCAGCAGTGAAACCTGGGCAGGGCGTTACTTC
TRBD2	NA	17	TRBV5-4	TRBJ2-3	CASSLLTRGSSVDTQYF	TGTGCCAGCAGCTTGCTGACCCGCGGGAGTAGTGTAGATACGCAGTATTTT
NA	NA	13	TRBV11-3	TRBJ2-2	CASARTAGGELFF	TGTGCCAGCGCAAGGACAGCAGGCGGGGAGCTGTTTTTT
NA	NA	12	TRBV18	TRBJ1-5	CASSPQGPPQHF	TGTGCCAGCTCACCGCAGGGTCCGCCCCAGCATTTT
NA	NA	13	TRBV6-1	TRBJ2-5	CASSGTWFEEQYF	TGTGCCAGCAGTGGGACCTGGTTCGAGGAGCAGTACTTC
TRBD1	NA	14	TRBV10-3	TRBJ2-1	CAISFQGDYNEQFF	TGTGCCATCAGTTTTCAGGGGGACTACAATGAGCAGTTCTTC
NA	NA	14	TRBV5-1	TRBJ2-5	CASGFLGGSETQYF	TGCGCCAGCGGCTTTTTGGGGGGATCAGAGACCCAGTACTTC
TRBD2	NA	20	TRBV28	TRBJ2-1	CASSPWGLAGSGRGYNEQFF	TGTGCCAGCAGTCCTTGGGGACTAGCGGGTTCTGGGAGAGGGTACAATGAGCAGTTCTTC
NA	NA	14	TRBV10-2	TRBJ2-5	CASRRGDSQETQYF	TGCGCCAGCAGGAGGGGGGACTCGCAAGAGACCCAGTACTTC
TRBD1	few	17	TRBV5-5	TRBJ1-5	CASSLIGQGHSNQPQHF	TGTGCCAGCAGCTTGATCGGACAGGGGCATAGCAATCAGCCCCAGCATTTT
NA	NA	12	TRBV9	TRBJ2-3	CASNDLTDTQYF	TGTGCCAGCAACGATCTCACAGATACGCAGTATTTT
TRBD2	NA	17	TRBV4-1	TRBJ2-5	CASSQYPAGGPRETQYF	TGCGCCAGCAGCCAATATCCAGCGGGAGGGCCTCGAGAGACCCAGTACTTC
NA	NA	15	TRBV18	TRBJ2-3	CASSPPNRGADTQYF	TGTGCCAGCTCACCACCTAACCGAGGGGCAGATACGCAGTATTTT
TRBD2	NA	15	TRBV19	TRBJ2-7	CASSIEASGRAEQYF	TGTGCCAGTAGTATAGAGGCTAGCGGGAGGGCCGAGCAGTACTTC
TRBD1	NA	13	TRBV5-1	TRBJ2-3	CASSLAEQGAKYF	TGCGCCAGCAGCTTGGCCGAGCAGGGGGCAAAGTATTTT
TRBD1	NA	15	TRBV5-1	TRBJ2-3	CASSLDRGSTDTQYF	TGCGCCAGCAGCTTGGACAGGGGCTCTACAGATACGCAGTATTTT
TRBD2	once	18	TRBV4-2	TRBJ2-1	CASSQDLTSGSSYNEQFF	TGTGCCAGCAGCCAAGATTTAACTAGCGGGAGCTCCTACAATGAGCAGTTCTTC
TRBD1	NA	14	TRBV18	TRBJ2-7	CASSQGQGSYEQYF	TGTGCCAGCTCACAAGGACAGGGATCCTACGAGCAGTACTTC
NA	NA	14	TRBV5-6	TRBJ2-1	CASSLQGRDNEQFF	TGTGCCAGCAGCTTGCAGGGGCGCGACAATGAGCAGTTCTTC
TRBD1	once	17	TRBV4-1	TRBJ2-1	CASSHYAVGQGINEQFF	TGCGCCAGCAGCCACTACGCGGTAGGACAGGGTATAAATGAGCAGTTCTTC
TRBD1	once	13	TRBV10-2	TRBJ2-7	CASSSDREYEQYF	TGCGCCAGCAGTTCGGACAGGGAATACGAGCAGTACTTC
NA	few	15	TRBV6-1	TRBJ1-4	CASSAYRARGEKLFF	TGTGCCAGCAGTGCGTACAGGGCGCGGGGTGAAAAACTGTTTTTT
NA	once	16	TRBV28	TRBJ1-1	CASSLGLGQLNTEAFF	TGTGCCAGCAGTTTAGGGTTGGGGCAGTTGAACACTGAAGCTTTCTTT
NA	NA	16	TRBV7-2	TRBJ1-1	CASSLSGTSRNTEAFF	TGTGCCAGCAGCTTATCGGGGACTTCGAGGAACACTGAAGCTTTCTTT
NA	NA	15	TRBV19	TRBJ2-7	CASSMNTGGAYEQYF	TGTGCCAGTAGTATGAATACTGGCGGAGCCTACGAGCAGTACTTC
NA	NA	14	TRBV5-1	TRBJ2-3	CASTAGFKGDTQYF	TGCGCCAGCACCGCGGGCTTCAAGGGAGATACGCAGTATTTT
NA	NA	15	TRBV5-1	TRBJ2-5	CASSLGGPGGETQYF	TGCGCCAGCAGCTTGGGCGGACCCGGGGGAGAGACCCAGTACTTC
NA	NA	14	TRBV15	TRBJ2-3	CATSRDEGGDTQYF	TGTGCCACCAGCAGAGATGAGGGGGGAGATACGCAGTATTTT
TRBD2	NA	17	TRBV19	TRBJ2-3	CATTLPGVAGDTDTQYF	TGTGCCACCACCCTACCGGGGGTAGCGGGAGACACAGATACGCAGTATTTT
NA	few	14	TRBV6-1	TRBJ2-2	CASSEQVTTGELFF	TGTGCCAGCAGTGAACAGGTTACCACCGGGGAGCTGTTTTTT
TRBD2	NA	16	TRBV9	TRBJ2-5	CASSPSGLAVQETQYF	TGTGCCAGCAGCCCGAGCGGACTAGCGGTTCAAGAGACCCAGTACTTC
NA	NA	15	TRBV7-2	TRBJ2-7	CASSLSGQGRYEQYF	TGTGCCAGCAGCTTAAGTGGGCAGGGGAGGTACGAGCAGTACTTC
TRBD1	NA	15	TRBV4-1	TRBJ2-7	CASSQARQGWYEQYF	TGCGCCAGCAGCCAAGCCCGACAGGGCTGGTACGAGCAGTACTTC
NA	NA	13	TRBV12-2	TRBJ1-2	CASRLGICYGYTF	TGTGCAAGTCGCTTAGGGATCTGCTATGGCTACACCTTC